This entry describes one TCR beta chain. What antigen it recognizes has not been identified. Base quality data are lacking; no much larger clone is found one base away. The data were obtained in a study of blood T cell repertoires in COVID-19 (TCRdb year 2020). For the wider study: Samples covering the acute and convalescent phases of COVID-19 were provided by collaborators in the United States, Italy and Spain. The dataset comprised deeply sampled blood TCRbeta repertoires from subjects exposed to, actively infected with, or recovered from COVID-19. Where HLA class I and class II types were available, the types were taken from metadata supplied by the sample provider, not from assay-based typing. Nearly every sample came with metadata listing a de-identified subject ID, COVID-19 status, age in years and sex. The prospective study material was composed of cDNA or gDNA derived from T cells, B-cell-depleted T cells, or PBMCs. The repertoires were made available in a free public database intended to serve as a resource for research on the immune response to SARS-CoV-2. The samples were drawn from two sources: the first 160 participants of the ongoing ImmuneRACE study, and about 1,300 subjects contributed by 6 global collaborators.

Broad study findings and their caveats: How much clinical and demographic metadata was included differed by source and by participant, and the metadata was provided uncurated.

TCRbeta CDR3 regions were amplified from genomic DNA by means of the immunoSEQ Assay, a bias-controlled multiplex PCR. On the study's bioinformatics: Within the assay, amplification of reference gene primers was used to estimate how many nucleated cells each sample contained. Sequence reads were collapsed and filtered to measure the absolute abundance of every unique TCRbeta CDR3 rearrangement. For each sample, productive Simpson clonality was calculated as the square root of Simpson's diversity index across productive rearrangements. In TCRdb, the immuneACCESS table is reduced to in-frame sequences with V and J assigned. These tables do not hold every clone; where another copy was compared, an unresolved V gene accounts for under half, and the others remain unexplained. The V and J calls and the clone size are those of that table, but D and trimming were determined from the DNA. The sample table records roughly 240,000 clones; 82% of these occur just once. The ten largest clones take up 4.7% of the sample.

Collaborating institutions collected whole blood in K2EDTA tubes following their own protocols. For TCRbeta analysis, collaborators shipped samples as frozen whole blood, isolated PBMCs, or DNA extracted from either of those sample types. V lost 5 bases and J lost 10 bases, and the count of bases not matched to a germline gene is 16. Including the terminal cysteine and phenylalanine, the CDR3 comprises 15 residues. Only the CDR3 DNA stays, 45 bases, in frame from base 1. Via the germline V gene, CDR1 is MNHEY and CDR2 SVGAGI. This sequence was found in a woman between 65 and 79 years old with acute or convalescent COVID-19. The rearranged segments are TRBV6-5 and TRBJ1-1; TRBD1 lines up with 7 middle nucleotides. Sequencing was done on a sample of peripheral blood. The DNA sequence is TGTGCCAGCAGTAAGGGATGGGGGGCAGGGACAGCAGCTTTCTTT. It is translated as CASSKGWGAGTAAFF.